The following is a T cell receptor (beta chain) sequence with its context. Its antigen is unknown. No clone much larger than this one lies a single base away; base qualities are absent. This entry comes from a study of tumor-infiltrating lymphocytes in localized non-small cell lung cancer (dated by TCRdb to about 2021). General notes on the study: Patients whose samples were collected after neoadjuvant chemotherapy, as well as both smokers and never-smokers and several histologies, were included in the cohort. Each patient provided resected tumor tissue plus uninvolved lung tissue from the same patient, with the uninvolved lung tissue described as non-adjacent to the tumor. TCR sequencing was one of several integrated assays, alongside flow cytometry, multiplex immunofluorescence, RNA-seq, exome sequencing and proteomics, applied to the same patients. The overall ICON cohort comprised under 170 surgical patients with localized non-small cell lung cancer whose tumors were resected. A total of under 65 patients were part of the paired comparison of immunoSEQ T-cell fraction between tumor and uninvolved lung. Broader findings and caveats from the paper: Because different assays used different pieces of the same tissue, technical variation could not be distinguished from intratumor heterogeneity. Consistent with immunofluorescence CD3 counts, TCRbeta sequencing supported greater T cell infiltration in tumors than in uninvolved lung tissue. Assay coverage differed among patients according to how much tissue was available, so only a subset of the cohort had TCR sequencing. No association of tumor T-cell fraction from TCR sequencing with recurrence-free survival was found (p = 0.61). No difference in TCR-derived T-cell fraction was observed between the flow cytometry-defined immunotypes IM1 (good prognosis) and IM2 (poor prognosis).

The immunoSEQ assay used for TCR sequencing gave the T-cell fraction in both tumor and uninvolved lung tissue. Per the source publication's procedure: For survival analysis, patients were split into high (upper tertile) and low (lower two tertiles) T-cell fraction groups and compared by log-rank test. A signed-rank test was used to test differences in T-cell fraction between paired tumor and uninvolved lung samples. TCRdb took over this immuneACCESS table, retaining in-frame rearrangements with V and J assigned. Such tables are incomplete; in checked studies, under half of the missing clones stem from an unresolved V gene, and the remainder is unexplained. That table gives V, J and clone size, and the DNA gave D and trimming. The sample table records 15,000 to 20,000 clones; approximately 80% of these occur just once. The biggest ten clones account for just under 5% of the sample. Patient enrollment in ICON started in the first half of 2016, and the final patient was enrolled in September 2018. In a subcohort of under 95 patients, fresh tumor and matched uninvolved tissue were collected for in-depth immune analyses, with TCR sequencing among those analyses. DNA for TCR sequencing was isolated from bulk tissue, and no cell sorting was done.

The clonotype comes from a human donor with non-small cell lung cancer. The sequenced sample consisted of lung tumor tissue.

The nucleotides are TGCAGCGCCGGGGACTACACCTTC. Its protein product is CSAGDYTF. The chain links TRBV29-1 with TRBJ1-2; the D gene lacks a confident call. V loses 7 bases of germline sequence and J loses 10 bases, and the interval between the two ends is 7 bases. Its CDR3 holds 8 amino acids, cysteine through phenylalanine. The only DNA kept is the CDR3, 24 bases in frame from the first base. Looking up the germline V gene yields CDR1 SQVTM and CDR2 ANQGSEA. The reference TRBV29-1 and TRBJ1-2 proteins fill in what lies around the CDR3, so the full variable domain reads SAVISQKPSRDICQRGTSLTIQCQVDSQVTMMFWYRQQPGQSLTLIATANQGSEATYESGFVIDKFPISRPNLTFSTLTVSNMSPEDSSIYLCSAGDYTFGSGTRLTVV.